This T cell receptor (beta chain) came from a study of cytomegalovirus exposure and HLA in healthy donors. Turning to this clone: The antigen remains undetermined.

The V end lost 4 bases, the J end lost 7 bases, and 21 bases lay between the germline ends. The CDR3 runs 15 residues. Germline V lookup: CDR1 SGDLS, CDR2 YYNGEE. PCR involved 60 Vbeta and 13 Jbeta primers. Sequencing used immunoSEQ multiplex PCR; TCRdb keeps in-frame clones, though not all of them. Reported are 190,000 or so clones; the ten largest clones contain approximately 0.74%. Points from the study as a whole: CMV serostatus stood as the only immune exposure information on hand.

The chain has TRBV9 and TRBJ2-7; possible D gene TRBD1, 7 bases. Sequenced sample: PBMCs. This TCR was recovered from a boy aged 5 to 17 in good health and CMV-seronegative. The CDR3 sequence is CASSPSGDRLWEQYF. CDR3 nucleotide sequence: TGTGCCAGCAGCCCTTCGGGGGACAGACTCTGGGAGCAGTACTTC. The full variable domain, rest sourced from reference TRBV9 and TRBJ2-7, is DSGVTQTPKHLITATGQRVTLRCSPRSGDLSVYWYQQSLDQGLQFLIQYYNGEERAKGNILERFSAQQFPDLHSELNLSSLELGDSALYFCASSPSGDRLWEQYFGPGTRLTVT.